These 23 T cell receptor beta chains were all obtained from the same sample, sequenced in a study of shared clonotypes between healthy human individuals. The protocol was immunoSEQ multiplex PCR, while the TCRdb copy is restricted to in-frame clones and leaves out a portion. The sample carries about 490,000 clones, about three quarters recorded once. The specimen was PBMCs. The origin of the receptors is a woman aged 35 to 49 in good health. Some clones in this sample may be carry-over from other donors' samples.

The CDR3 DNA reads as TGTGCCAGCAGTTGGGGGGACAGGGGTTCAGGCTACACCTTC. Its protein product is CASSWGDRGSGYTF. V usage is TRBV6-6 and J usage is TRBJ1-2, with TRBD1 matching over 10 bases. This CDR3 has 14 residues. With V trimmed by 4 bases and J by 8 bases, 7 bases remained unmatched. Germline V gene data show CDR1 as MNHNY and CDR2 as SVGAGI (reference sequence).

This rearrangement joins TRBV5-1 to TRBJ2-1; D is possibly TRBD2 (6 bases). The CDR3 contains 15 residues. Trimming stripped 7 bases from V and 7 bases from J, with 21 bases between. In germline, CDR1 is SGHRS, CDR2 YFSETQ. In nucleotides, the CDR3 is TGCGCCAGCTTCTTACGCCCGGGACTTACAAATGAGCAGTTCTTC. Translating it yields CASFLRPGLTNEQFF.

This clone was recorded once. Other DNA sequences of this sample code for an identical CDR3. The chain combines TRBV18 with TRBJ2-7, with D maybe TRBD1 (5 bases). The V end was cut by 3 bases, the J end by 0 bases, with 9 bases between. The CDR3 consists of 14 residues. Germline assignment: CDR1 KGHSH and CDR2 LQKENI. CDR3 loop: CASSPSDSSYEQYF. The CDR3 nucleotides are TGTGCCAGCTCACCCTCAGACAGCTCCTACGAGCAGTACTTC.

The chain employs TRBV7-2 and TRBJ2-1; TRBD2 matches at 14 bases. The CDR3 is made up of 15 amino acids. The J segment lost 8 bases and the V segment lost 0 bases, leaving 0 bases of the junction unmatched. Looked up from germline, CDR1 is SGHTA and CDR2 is FQGNSA. The CDR3 is CASSLAGLAGDEQFF. CDR3 bases: TGTGCCAGCAGCTTAGCGGGACTAGCGGGAGATGAGCAGTTCTTC.

The chain couples TRBV28 to TRBJ2-3; no reliable D call. The CDR3 sequence is 13 residues long. V lost 7 bases and J lost 6, with 14 bases in between. Germline-derived CDR1 and CDR2 are MDHEN and SYDVKM. DNA for the CDR3: TGTGCCAGCACAAGGTCCCACGGTGATACGCAGTATTTT. It yields the protein CASTRSHGDTQYF.

This clone was seen a few times. The V gene is TRBV28, the J gene TRBJ1-1; 8 nucleotides agree with TRBD1. Germline V CDR1 and CDR2: MDHEN, SYDVKM. The CDR3 length is 13 residues. The V and J ends lost 5 bases and 2 bases, in that order; junction bases with no gene match: 1. CDR3 sequence reads: CASSDRGNTEAFF. The CDR3, as DNA: TGTGCCAGCAGTGACAGGGGAAACACTGAAGCTTTCTTT.

V usage is TRBV7-2 and J usage is TRBJ1-1; 7 bases match TRBD1. V shed 4 bases and J 1 base; nucleotides not matched to a gene: 0. This CDR3 spans 13 amino acids. Germline lookup yields CDR1 SGHTA and CDR2 FQGNSA. Here the CDR3 reads CASSWTGNTEAFF. The CDR3 nucleotides read TGTGCCAGCAGCTGGACAGGGAACACTGAAGCTTTCTTT.

This clone has only one observation. The germline gene is not matched at one end of the junction; a read error may be the cause. The genes are TRBV18 and TRBJ2-3, with 8 bases fitting TRBD1. CDR1 and CDR2 from the germline V gene are KGHSH and LQKENI. This CDR3 is 13 amino acids long. The CDR3 sequence is CASSATGTGTQYF. CDR3 DNA sequence: TGTGCCAGCTCAGCGACCGGGACAGGTACGCAGTATTTT.

In DNA, the CDR3 is TGTGCCAGCGACAGAGGTTCCACTCGTAACGAGCAGTACTTC. This codes for CASDRGSTRNEQYF. The chain has TRBV6-1 and TRBJ2-7, with TRBD1 as a possible D gene (5 bases). Germline CDR1 and CDR2: MNHNS and SASEGT. The CDR3 contains 14 residues. V was clipped by 8 bases and J by 5 bases, with 19 bases between them.

This chain uses TRBV9 with TRBJ2-1; D not resolved. CDR1 and CDR2 (germline): SGDLS, YYNGEE. This CDR3 comprises 13 residues. Trimming left V 0 bases short and J 6 bases short, with 7 bases between. CDR3 coding DNA: TGTGCCAGCAGCGTAGGCCTAGTCAATGAGCAGTTCTTC. This encodes CASSVGLVNEQFF.

This clone has a single count. The chain is built from TRBV30 and TRBJ2-7; possible D gene TRBD1, 5 bases. Germline V gene lookup returns CDR1 GTSNPN and CDR2 SVGIG (reference sequence). The V end was cut by 4 bases, the J end by 1 base, with 11 bases between. The CDR3 extends over 13 amino acids. CDR3 DNA: TGTGCCTGGACACGGGCAGGGTCCTACGAGCAGTACTTC. It translates to CAWTRAGSYEQYF.

The chain has TRBV11-2 and TRBJ1-6, with D tentatively TRBD1 (6 bases). The CDR3 has 15 amino acids. CDR1 and CDR2 (germline): SGHAT, FQNNGV. Trimming pared 5 bases from V and 6 bases from J, leaving 14 bases between. The CDR3 protein is CASSPFRGGNSPLHF. Here the CDR3 DNA reads TGTGCCAGCAGCCCATTTCGAGGGGGTAATTCACCCCTCCACTTT. Full variable domain (missing parts from reference TRBV11-2 and TRBJ1-6): EAGVAQSPRYKIIEKRQSVAFWCNPISGHATLYWYQQILGQGPKLLIQFQNNGVVDDSQLPKDRFSAERLKGVDSTLKIQPAKLEDSAVYLCASSPFRGGNSPLHFGNGTRLTVT.

This chain connects TRBV7-9 to TRBJ2-1; TRBD1 is a possible D gene (5 bases). V was clipped by 5 bases and J by 0 bases, with 14 bases between them. Germline CDR1 is SEHNR and CDR2 is FQNEAQ (reference sequence). The CDR3 spans 16 residues. This CDR3 reads CASSTRTLSSYNEQFF. The CDR3 nucleotides read TGTGCCAGCAGCACCCGGACACTTAGCTCCTACAATGAGCAGTTCTTC. Together with reference TRBV7-9 and TRBJ2-1, the CDR3 gives the full variable domain: DTGVSQNPRHKITKRGQNVTFRCDPISEHNRLYWYRQTLGQGPEFLTYFQNEAQLEKSRLLSDRFSAERPKGSFSTLEIQRTEQGDSAMYLCASSTRTLSSYNEQFFGPGTRLTVL.

The genes are TRBV19 and TRBJ2-7; 8 nucleotides line up with TRBD2. The germline CDR1 and CDR2 sequences are LNHDA and SQIVND (reference sequence). V lost 7 bases and J lost 3; bases outside the gene matches: 17. CDR3 length equals 17 residues. The CDR3 spells CASTDGSPGTRSYEQYF. CDR3 sequence (DNA): TGTGCCAGTACCGACGGTTCACCCGGGACTAGAAGCTACGAGCAGTACTTC.

This clone was recorded at least ten times. The same CDR3 is also encoded by other DNA sequences in this sample. This chain joins TRBV28 and TRBJ1-1, with 10 positions matching TRBD1. V was pared by 7 bases and J by 3 bases, with 5 bases of the junction left unmatched. Looked up from germline, CDR1 is MDHEN and CDR2 is SYDVKM. The CDR3 runs to 14 residues. CDR3 bases: TGTGCCAGCATCAGACAGGGGGCGGACACTGAAGCTTTCTTT. It specifies CASIRQGADTEAFF.

The chain recombines TRBV5-1 with TRBJ2-7; TRBD2 aligns across 9 bases. Germline V lookup: CDR1 SGHRS, CDR2 YFSETQ. Trimming took 6 bases from V and 7 from J; bases not matched to a gene: 14. This CDR3 is 15 amino acids long. The CDR3 sequence is CASTQVSGSPGEQYF. The CDR3 DNA reads as TGCGCCAGCACTCAGGTTAGCGGGAGCCCAGGGGAGCAGTACTTC.

This clone was picked up many times. The gene calls are TRBV19 and TRBJ1-5, with a tentative D call TRBD1 (6 bases). This CDR3 comprises 13 residues. Deletions cut 4 bases from V and 5 bases from J, with 9 bases between. Germline V lookup: CDR1 LNHDA, CDR2 SQIVND (reference sequence). The CDR3 DNA sequence: TGTGCCAGTAGTACCTCAGGGGATCAGCCCCAGCATTTT. Translated, it gives CASSTSGDQPQHF.

The CDR3 DNA reads as TGTGCCACCAGCAGAGGTTCGGGGAGTGGAAACACCATATATTTT. It encodes CATSRGSGSGNTIYF. The chain couples TRBV15 to TRBJ1-3; D uncertain. CDR3 size: 15 residues. In germline, CDR1 is LNHNV, CDR2 YYDKDF (reference sequence). Trimming cost V 1 base and J 3 bases, with 10 bases left between them.

This chain links TRBV5-4 with TRBJ2-3; 9 bases are shared with TRBD1. The CDR3 loop spans 14 amino acids. Looked up from germline, CDR1 is SGHNT and CDR2 is YYREEE (reference sequence). The J segment lost 7 bases and the V segment lost 4 bases, leaving 7 bases of the junction unmatched. CDR3 sequence: CASSIQGARNTQYF. The CDR3 DNA sequence: TGTGCCAGCAGCATACAGGGGGCGCGAAATACGCAGTATTTT.

The table lists this clone with many counts. The V gene is TRBV9, the J gene TRBJ2-1; 7 bases fit TRBD2. V lost 0 bases and J lost 9; bases outside the gene matches: 9. The V gene's germline CDR1 is SGDLS and CDR2 YYNGEE. The CDR3 has 15 residues. The chain's CDR3 is CASSVGLGGKREQFF. For the CDR3, the DNA is TGTGCCAGCAGCGTAGGGCTGGGGGGGAAGCGTGAGCAGTTCTTC.

This sequence joins TRBV9 and TRBJ2-2; D may be TRBD2 (5 bases). Germline lookup yields CDR1 SGDLS and CDR2 YYNGEE. The CDR3 runs to 16 residues. Trimming left V 0 bases short and J 3 bases short, with 12 bases between. The DNA of the CDR3 is TGTGCCAGCAGCGTAGACGCAGCGGCGTACACCGGGGAGCTGTTTTTT. Amino acid sequence: CASSVDAAAYTGELFF.

The chain is built from TRBV5-1 and TRBJ2-3; D unresolved. The germline V gene has CDR1 SGHRS and CDR2 YFSETQ. The CDR3 has 13 amino acids. V was shortened by 9 bases and J by 0 bases, with 11 bases between the two germline ends. Here the CDR3 reads CATQLRSTDTQYF. In nucleotides, the CDR3 is TGCGCCACCCAGCTACGCAGCACAGATACGCAGTATTTT.

The chain is built from TRBV13 and TRBJ2-3; perhaps TRBD1 as D (6 bases). Germline-derived CDR1 and CDR2 are PRHDT and FYEKMQ (reference sequence). CDR3 length equals 17 residues. V dropped 7 bases and J dropped 1 base, with 21 bases sitting between them. The DNA for the CDR3 is TGTGCCAGCACGCCAGCCTCAGGGGTTTTGGGCACAGATACGCAGTATTTT. Its translation: CASTPASGVLGTDTQYF. The variable domain in full, with the rest retrieved from reference TRBV13 and TRBJ2-3, is AAGVIQSPRHLIKEKRETATLKCYPIPRHDTVYWYQQGPGQDPQFLISFYEKMQSDKGSIPDRFSAQQFSDYHSELNMSSLELGDSALYFCASTPASGVLGTDTQYFGPGTRLTVL.